The entry below describes one T cell receptor (beta chain). Its antigen remains unidentified. Within the sample, other DNA sequences also encode this same CDR3. This record belongs to a study of OX40 agonist ivuxolimab in advanced cancers. Background on the study: Prior anti-PD-1, anti-PD-L1 or anti-CTLA-4 therapy was allowed; less than 45% had some.

Study conclusions and caveats: The authors also found low normalized T-cell clonal expansion in some nonresponders.

Autoimmune disease history or systemic immunosuppression excluded patients. The V gene lost 2 bases and the J gene lost 2 bases, with 7 bases spanning the gap. The CDR3 contains 14 residues. The germline gives CDR1 MNHEY, CDR2 SVGAGI. Clones were sequenced by immunoSEQ multiplex PCR, and TCRdb holds only the in-frame ones, with some missing. The table records 45,000 or so clones, approximately 80% of them present only once. The clonotype comes from an adult with an advanced solid tumor such as melanoma, head and neck, liver or kidney cancer. V is TRBV6-5 and J is TRBJ1-5, with a possible D match to TRBD1 (5 bases). The sequences come from CD4+ or CD8+ T cells sorted from blood, collected in a trial of the OX40 agonist ivuxolimab. The CDR3 here is CASSYGGGNQPQHF. In nucleotides, the CDR3 is TGTGCCAGCAGTTACGGGGGAGGCAATCAGCCCCAGCATTTT.